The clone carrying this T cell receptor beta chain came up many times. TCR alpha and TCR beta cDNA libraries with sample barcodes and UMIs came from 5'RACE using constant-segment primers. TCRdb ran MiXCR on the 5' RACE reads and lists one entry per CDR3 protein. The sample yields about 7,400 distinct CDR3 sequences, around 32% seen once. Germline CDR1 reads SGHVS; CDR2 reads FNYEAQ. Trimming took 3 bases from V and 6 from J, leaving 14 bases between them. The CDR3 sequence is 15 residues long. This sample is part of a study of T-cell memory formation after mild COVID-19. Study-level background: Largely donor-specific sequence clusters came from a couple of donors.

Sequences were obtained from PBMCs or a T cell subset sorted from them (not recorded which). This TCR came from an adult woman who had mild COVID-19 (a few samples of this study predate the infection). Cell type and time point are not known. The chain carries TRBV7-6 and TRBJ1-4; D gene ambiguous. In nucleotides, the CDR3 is TGTGCCAGCAGCTTTGCAGGCGCCTCTTATGAAAAACTGTTTTTT. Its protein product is CASSFAGASYEKLFF.